The 25 T cell receptor beta chains presented below share a single source sample, sequenced in a study of T cell repertoires in cytomegalovirus infection. TCRdb ran MiXCR on the reads and lists one entry per CDR3 protein. Here the sample spans hundreds of thousands of distinct CDR3 sequences, roughly a sixth being singletons. The specimen sequenced was PBMCs. The receptor source for this set is a human donor in good health (CMV status not recorded). Some clones in this sample may be carry-over from other donors' samples.

The V call is TRBV7-8, the J call TRBJ1-5, with D unresolved. Trimming shortened V by 2 bases and J by 4 bases, and 12 bases separated the two germline ends. Germline assignment: CDR1 SGHVS and CDR2 FQNEAQ. The CDR3 covers 15 residues. CDR3 coding DNA: TGTGCCAGCAGCTTACGAAACGTTCGTAATCAGCCCCAGCATTTT. Its translation: CASSLRNVRNQPQHF.

This clonotype showed up just a few times. This chain uses TRBV4-2 with TRBJ1-5; TRBD1 agrees at 8 bases. This CDR3 has 15 residues. The germline V gene has CDR1 LGHNA and CDR2 YNFKEQ. The V and J ends lost 1 base and 5 bases, in that order; junction bases with no gene match: 4. This CDR3 is CASSQGDRGDQPQHF. CDR3 nucleotide sequence: TGTGCCAGCAGCCAAGGCGACAGGGGTGATCAGCCCCAGCATTTT.

The chain recombines TRBV28 with TRBJ1-5; 8 nucleotides match TRBD1. Germline values: CDR1 MDHEN, CDR2 SYDVKM. This CDR3 comprises 13 residues. The junction had 5 bases not matched to a gene; V was cut back by 10 bases and J by 3 bases. This CDR3 reads CATTGGNNQPQHF. DNA for the CDR3: TGTGCCACCACAGGGGGAAACAATCAGCCCCAGCATTTT.

This clonotype was seen many times. Its ends do not fully match the called genes, so a read error is possible. The chain joins TRBV7-7 to TRBJ2-5; the match to TRBD1 covers 9 bases. CDR1 is SSHAT and CDR2 is FNYEAQ in the germline V gene (reference sequence). The CDR3 runs 15 residues. The CDR3 nucleotides are TGTGCTAGCAGCCGGACAGGGGCGAGGGAGGAGACCCAGTACTTC. Translated: CASSRTGAREETQYF.

The table lists this clonotype with many counts. J is TRBJ2-2 and V is TRBV28; D gene ambiguous. The CDR3 is made up of 13 amino acids. The V end lost 2 bases, the J end lost 5 bases, and 6 bases lay between the germline ends. Germline assignment: CDR1 MDHEN and CDR2 SYDVKM. The CDR3 DNA is TGTGCCAGCAGTTTAGGGGTAACCGGGGAGCTGTTTTTT. Translating gives CASSLGVTGELFF.

This clonotype appeared a few times. The gene calls are TRBV15 and TRBJ1-1; no definite D call. The germline V gene has CDR1 LNHNV and CDR2 YYDKDF (reference sequence). The V end lost 0 bases, the J end lost 0 bases, and 11 bases lay between the germline ends. The length of the CDR3 is 16 residues. CDR3 amino acids: CATSRDPVLMNTEAFF. CDR3 nucleotide sequence: TGTGCCACCAGCAGAGATCCGGTATTGATGAACACTGAAGCTTTCTTT.

In this sample, this clonotype turned up many times. The rearrangement links TRBV2 to TRBJ2-7; the D is unclear. The CDR3 runs to 14 residues. Per the germline V gene, CDR1 is SNHLY and CDR2 is FYNNEI. V was cut by 5 bases and J by 2 bases, with 13 bases left in between. CDR3 in amino acids: CASSLPQAPYEQYF. The CDR3 nucleotides are TGTGCCAGCAGTCTTCCCCAGGCCCCCTACGAGCAGTACTTC. The whole variable domain, remainder taken from reference TRBV2 and TRBJ2-7, is EPEVTQTPSHQVTQMGQEVILRCVPISNHLYFYWYRQILGQKVEFLVSFYNNEISEKSEIFDDQFSVERPDGSNFTLKIRSTKLEDSAMYFCASSLPQAPYEQYFGPGTRLTVT.

V is TRBV7-2 and J is TRBJ1-1, with a tentative D call TRBD1 (6 bases). The CDR3 has 11 amino acids. The V end was cut by 4 bases, the J end by 10 bases, with 10 bases between. Germline-derived CDR1 and CDR2 are SGHTA and FQGNSA. The CDR3 loop is CASSYRAVAFF. Here the CDR3 DNA reads TGTGCCAGCAGCTACAGGGCGGTAGCTTTCTTT. The entire variable domain, with the rest obtained from reference TRBV7-2 and TRBJ1-1, is as follows: GAGVSQSPSNKVTEKGKDVELRCDPISGHTALYWYRQSLGQGLEFLIYFQGNSAPDKSGLPSDRFSAERTGGSVSTLTIQRTQQEDSAVYLCASSYRAVAFFGQGTRLTVV.

This clonotype came up many times. This chain joins TRBV6-1 and TRBJ2-1, with 13 bases fitting TRBD2. This CDR3 comprises 15 residues. With 2 bases clipped from V and 8 bases from J, the junction kept 3 bases outside the gene matches. The germline CDR1 and CDR2 sequences are MNHNS and SASEGT. In DNA, the CDR3 is TGTGCCAGCAGTGAAACTAGCGGGGGGGCGGATGAGCAGTTCTTC. Translating it yields CASSETSGGADEQFF.

In its sample, this clonotype was seen many times. The J gene is TRBJ2-7, the V gene TRBV12-3 or TRBV12-4; 7 nucleotides line up with TRBD1. Germline trimming cut 6 bases from V and 3 bases from J; bases unmatched to any gene: 11. CDR3 length: 15 amino acids. CDR3 amino acids: CASSRGQETYYEQYF. The CDR3 nucleotides read TGTGCCAGCAGCAGAGGACAGGAGACGTACTACGAGCAGTACTTC.

This clonotype was picked up many times. V and J are TRBV7-2 and TRBJ1-1; tentative D call: TRBD1 (5 bases). In germline, CDR1 is SGHTA, CDR2 FQGNSA. The CDR3 has 15 residues. V shed 5 bases and J shed 4 bases, with 17 bases lying between them. CDR3 amino acids: CASSAQGSEVTEAFF. In DNA form, the CDR3 reads TGTGCCAGCAGCGCTCAGGGATCTGAAGTCACTGAAGCTTTCTTT. The variable domain in full, with the rest retrieved from reference TRBV7-2 and TRBJ1-1, is GAGVSQSPSNKVTEKGKDVELRCDPISGHTALYWYRQSLGQGLEFLIYFQGNSAPDKSGLPSDRFSAERTGGSVSTLTIQRTQQEDSAVYLCASSAQGSEVTEAFFGQGTRLTVV.

This clonotype appeared many times. The rearrangement joins TRBV7-2 to TRBJ1-6; tentative D call: TRBD1 (6 bases). This CDR3 contains 16 residues. Deletions cut 5 bases from V and 2 bases from J, with 13 bases between. From germline, CDR1 is SGHTA and CDR2 FQGNSA. The CDR3 coding sequence is TGTGCCAGCAGCCGGACAGTTGGGACCTATAATTCACCCCTCCACTTT. Translated, it gives CASSRTVGTYNSPLHF.

In DNA, the CDR3 is TGTGCCAGCGGCGGAGAGGGGAGGGATGAGCAGTTCTTC. It translates to CASGGEGRDEQFF. This chain connects TRBV28 to TRBJ2-1; TRBD2 aligns across 7 bases. The CDR3 is 13 residues long. Germline assignment: CDR1 MDHEN and CDR2 SYDVKM. The junction had 9 bases not matched to a gene; V was cut back by 8 bases and J by 8 bases.

The DNA for the CDR3 is TGCAGTGCTAGAGGTTCGGGAGAAAAACTGTTTTTT. Protein: CSARGSGEKLFF. The chain employs TRBV20-1 and TRBJ1-4; D remains ambiguous. This CDR3 spans 12 amino acids. V dropped 1 base and J dropped 8 bases, with 8 bases sitting between them. Germline values: CDR1 DFQATT, CDR2 SNEGSKA (reference sequence).

V gene TRBV20-1 combines with J gene TRBJ2-3; TRBD1 aligns across 8 bases. The CDR3 is 12 residues long. The germline V gene encodes CDR1 DFQATT and CDR2 SNEGSKA (reference sequence). J lost 4 bases, V lost 5 bases, and 2 bases had no gene match. As DNA, the CDR3 is TGCAGTGCTCAACAGGGGGCAGATACGCAGTATTTT. It specifies CSAQQGADTQYF.

This rearrangement joins TRBV12-3 or TRBV12-4 to TRBJ1-5; D not certain. Trimming shortened V by 4 bases and J by 7 bases, and 17 bases separated the two germline ends. The CDR3 covers 15 residues. The CDR3 region has the DNA TGTGCCAGCAGTTGGGGAGCGGGAGGGCCCCAGCCCCAGCATTTT. This codes for CASSWGAGGPQPQHF.

This clonotype occurred a few times. The V gene is TRBV4-2, the J gene TRBJ2-1; 11 nucleotides line up with TRBD2. Germline V gene lookup returns CDR1 LGHNA and CDR2 YNFKEQ. The CDR3 consists of 16 residues. J gave up 3 bases and V 3 bases, and 4 bases lay outside the gene matches. CDR3 nucleotides: TGTGCCAGCAGCCAGCCGGGACTAGCGGACTACAATGAGCAGTTCTTC. Protein sequence: CASSQPGLADYNEQFF.

The gene calls are TRBV9 and TRBJ2-1, with D perhaps given as TRBD1 or TRBD2 (5 bases each). CDR1 is SGDLS and CDR2 is YYNGEE in the germline V gene. Trimming pared 4 bases from V and 1 base from J, leaving 12 bases between. The CDR3 has 15 amino acids. The CDR3 DNA reads TGTGCCAGCAGCCCCGTTGGGGGTTCCTACAATGAGCAGTTCTTC. Protein product: CASSPVGGSYNEQFF.

This clonotype came up a few times. The J gene is TRBJ1-3, the V gene TRBV12-3 or TRBV12-4; 7 nucleotides line up with TRBD1. J gave up 2 bases and V 7 bases, and 5 bases lay outside the gene matches. The CDR3 totals 14 residues. The CDR3 nucleotides read TGTGCCAGCATCCTACAGGGGACTGGAAACACCATATATTTT. Residues: CASILQGTGNTIYF.

This clonotype was detected a few times. The V and J genes are TRBV6-5 and TRBJ1-6; 10 nucleotides line up with TRBD1. V dropped 0 bases and J dropped 4; count of bases not matched to a gene: 3. Germline CDR1 and CDR2: MNHEY and SVGAGI. The CDR3 runs to 17 residues. CDR3 sequence: CASSYSWTGGYNSPLHF. For the CDR3, the DNA is TGTGCCAGCAGTTACTCATGGACAGGGGGGTATAATTCACCCCTCCACTTT.

This chain links TRBV2 with TRBJ1-4; D possibly corresponds to TRBD1 (5 bases). The CDR3 length is 16 residues. Germline V gene sequence: CDR1 SNHLY, CDR2 FYNNEI. Trimming took off 2 bases at V and 5 bases at J, with 15 bases between the two ends. This CDR3 is CASSETMMTVNEKLFF. CDR3 DNA sequence: TGTGCCAGCAGTGAAACTATGATGACAGTAAATGAAAAACTGTTTTTT.

This sequence joins TRBV19 and TRBJ2-1, with 10 bases fitting TRBD2. Germline trimming cut 3 bases from V and 2 bases from J; bases unmatched to any gene: 7. The V gene's germline CDR1 is LNHDA and CDR2 SQIVND (reference sequence). The CDR3 is 17 amino acids. CDR3: CASSIPPSGGAYNEQFF. The CDR3 DNA reads as TGTGCCAGTAGTATTCCCCCTAGCGGGGGAGCCTACAATGAGCAGTTCTTC.

This clonotype was found many times. The rearrangement uses TRBV12-3 or TRBV12-4 and TRBJ2-1; D perhaps matches TRBD2 (5 bases). Trimming removed 2 bases from V and 1 base from J, with 6 bases in between. The CDR3 consists of 14 residues. The CDR3 reads CASSLQRSYNEQFF. As DNA, the CDR3 is TGTGCCAGCAGTTTACAGCGGTCCTACAATGAGCAGTTCTTC.

There are many counts of this clonotype. The chain is built from TRBV4-2 and TRBJ2-5; D is perhaps TRBD1 or TRBD2 (5 bases each). The germline CDR1 and CDR2 sequences are LGHNA and YNFKEQ. The CDR3 totals 14 residues. Trimming removed 3 bases at V and 5 bases at J, with 13 bases between. The DNA of the CDR3 is TGTGCCAGCAGCCACCCGGGACGGCAGGAGACCCAGTACTTC. This translates into CASSHPGRQETQYF.

This clonotype was detected many times. At one end the junction does not follow the germline gene, possibly because of a read error. The chain couples TRBV7-2 to TRBJ2-1; D may be TRBD1 (5 bases). The CDR3 is 11 amino acids. Germline V gene lookup returns CDR1 SGHTA and CDR2 FQGNSA. The CDR3: CASSLSGSVAF. In nucleotides, the CDR3 is TGTGCCAGCAGTTTATCAGGGTCTGTCGCCTTC.